The sequence of this T cell receptor (beta chain) was determined in a study of technical replicates of blood from a handful of donors. CDR1 MNHEY and CDR2 SVGAGI come from the germline V gene. CDR3 length equals 13 residues. Trimming took off 5 bases at V and 7 bases at J, with 15 bases between the two ends. Some clones are missing from TCRdb's copy, which holds only in-frame ones; the method was immunoSEQ multiplex PCR. Seen here are approximately 82,000 clones, just over 90% observed once, and the top ten hold 0.27%. The clonotype was recovered from a human donor in good health. The chain carries TRBV6-5 and TRBJ2-7; D remains ambiguous. Sequenced sample: T cells isolated from PBMCs. The CDR3 here is CASSPNPLREQYF. The CDR3 DNA reads as TGTGCCAGCAGTCCAAACCCCTTGAGGGAGCAGTACTTC.